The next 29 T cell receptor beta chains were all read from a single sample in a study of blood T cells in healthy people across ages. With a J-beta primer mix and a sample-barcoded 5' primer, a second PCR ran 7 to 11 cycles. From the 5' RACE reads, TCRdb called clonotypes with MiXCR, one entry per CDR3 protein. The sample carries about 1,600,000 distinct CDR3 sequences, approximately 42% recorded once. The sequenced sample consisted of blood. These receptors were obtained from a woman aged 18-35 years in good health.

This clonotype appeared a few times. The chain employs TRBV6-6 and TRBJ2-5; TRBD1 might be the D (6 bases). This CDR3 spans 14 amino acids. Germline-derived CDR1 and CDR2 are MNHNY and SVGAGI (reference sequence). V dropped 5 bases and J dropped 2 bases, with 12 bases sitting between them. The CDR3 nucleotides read TGTGCCAGCAGTCGCCTCGACAGGCAAGAGACCCAGTACTTC. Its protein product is CASSRLDRQETQYF.

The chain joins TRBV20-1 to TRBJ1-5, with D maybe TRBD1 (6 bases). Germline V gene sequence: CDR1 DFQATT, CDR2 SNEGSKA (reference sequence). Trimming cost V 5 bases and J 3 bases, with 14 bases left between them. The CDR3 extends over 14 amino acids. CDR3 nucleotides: TGCAGTGCTGCCCACAGGGTGATCAATCAGCCCCAGCATTTT. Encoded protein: CSAAHRVINQPQHF.

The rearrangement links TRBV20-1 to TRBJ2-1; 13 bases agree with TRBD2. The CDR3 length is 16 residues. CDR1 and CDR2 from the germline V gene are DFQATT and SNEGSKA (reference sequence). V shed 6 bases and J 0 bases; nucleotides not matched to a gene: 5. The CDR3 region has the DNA TGCAGTGCGACTAGCGGGGGGCGGACCTCCTACAATGAGCAGTTCTTC. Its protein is CSATSGGRTSYNEQFF.

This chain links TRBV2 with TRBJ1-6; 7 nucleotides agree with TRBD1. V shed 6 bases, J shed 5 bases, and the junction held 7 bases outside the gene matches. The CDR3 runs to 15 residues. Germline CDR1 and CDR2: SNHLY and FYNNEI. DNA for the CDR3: TGTGCCAGCAGCCGGGCCCAGGGGGATAATTCACCCCTCCACTTT. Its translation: CASSRAQGDNSPLHF.

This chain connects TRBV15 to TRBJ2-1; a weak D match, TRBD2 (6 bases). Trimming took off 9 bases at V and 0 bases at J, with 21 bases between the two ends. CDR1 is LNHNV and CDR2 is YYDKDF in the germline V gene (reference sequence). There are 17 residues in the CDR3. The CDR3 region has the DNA TGTGCCACGGGATTATTCGGGAGCCCAAGCTCCTACAATGAGCAGTTCTTC. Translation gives CATGLFGSPSSYNEQFF.

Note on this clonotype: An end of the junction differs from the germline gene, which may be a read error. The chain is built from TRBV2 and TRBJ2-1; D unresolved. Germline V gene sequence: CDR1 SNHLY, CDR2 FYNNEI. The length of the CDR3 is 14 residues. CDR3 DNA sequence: TGTACCAGCAGTGCCATTTCCACAAACAATGAGCAGTTCTTC. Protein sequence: CTSSAISTNNEQFF.

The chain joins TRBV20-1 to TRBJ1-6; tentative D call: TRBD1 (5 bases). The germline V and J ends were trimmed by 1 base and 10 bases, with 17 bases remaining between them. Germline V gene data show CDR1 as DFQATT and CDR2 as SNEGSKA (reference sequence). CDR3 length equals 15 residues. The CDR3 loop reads CSARAWTAGGSPLHF. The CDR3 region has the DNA TGCAGTGCTAGAGCGTGGACGGCGGGGGGATCACCCCTCCACTTT.

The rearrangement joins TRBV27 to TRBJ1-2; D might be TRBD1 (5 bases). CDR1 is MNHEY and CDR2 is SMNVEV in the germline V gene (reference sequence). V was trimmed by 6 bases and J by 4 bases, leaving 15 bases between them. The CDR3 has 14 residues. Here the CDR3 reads CASSPNLGLYGYTF. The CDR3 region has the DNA TGTGCCAGCAGCCCAAACCTGGGGCTCTATGGCTACACCTTC.

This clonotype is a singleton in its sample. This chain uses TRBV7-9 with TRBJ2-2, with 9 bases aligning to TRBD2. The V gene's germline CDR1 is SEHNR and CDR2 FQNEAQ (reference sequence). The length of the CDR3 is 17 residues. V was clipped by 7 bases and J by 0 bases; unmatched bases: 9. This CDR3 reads CASKVKREAPNTGELFF. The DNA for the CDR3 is TGTGCCAGCAAGGTGAAGCGGGAGGCCCCGAACACCGGGGAGCTGTTTTTT. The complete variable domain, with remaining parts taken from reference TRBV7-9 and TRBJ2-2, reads DTGVSQNPRHKITKRGQNVTFRCDPISEHNRLYWYRQTLGQGPEFLTYFQNEAQLEKSRLLSDRFSAERPKGSFSTLEIQRTEQGDSAMYLCASKVKREAPNTGELFFGEGSRLTVL.

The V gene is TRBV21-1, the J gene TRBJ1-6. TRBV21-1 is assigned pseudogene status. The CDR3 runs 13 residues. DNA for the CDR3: TGTGCCAGCAGCAACTTGATAGATTCACCCCTCCACTTT. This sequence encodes CASSNLIDSPLHF.

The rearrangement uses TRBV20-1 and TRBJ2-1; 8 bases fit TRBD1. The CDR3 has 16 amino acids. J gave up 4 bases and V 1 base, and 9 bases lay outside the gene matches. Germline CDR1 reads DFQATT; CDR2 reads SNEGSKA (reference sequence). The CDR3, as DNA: TGCAGTGCTAGAGTTTCGGACAGGGACGGGTACAATGAGCAGTTCTTC. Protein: CSARVSDRDGYNEQFF.

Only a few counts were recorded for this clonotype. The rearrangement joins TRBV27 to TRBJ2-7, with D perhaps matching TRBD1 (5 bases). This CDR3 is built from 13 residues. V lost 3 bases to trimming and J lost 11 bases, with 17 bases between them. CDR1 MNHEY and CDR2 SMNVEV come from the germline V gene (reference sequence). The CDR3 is CASSLARAGLEYF. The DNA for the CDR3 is TGTGCCAGCAGTTTGGCTAGGGCAGGGTTGGAGTACTTC.

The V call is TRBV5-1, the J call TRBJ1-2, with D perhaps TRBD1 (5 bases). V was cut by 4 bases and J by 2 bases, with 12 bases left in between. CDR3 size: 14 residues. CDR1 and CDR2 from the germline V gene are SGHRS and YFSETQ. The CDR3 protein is CASSVDTLNYGYTF. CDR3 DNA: TGCGCCAGCAGCGTGGACACCCTGAACTATGGCTACACCTTC.

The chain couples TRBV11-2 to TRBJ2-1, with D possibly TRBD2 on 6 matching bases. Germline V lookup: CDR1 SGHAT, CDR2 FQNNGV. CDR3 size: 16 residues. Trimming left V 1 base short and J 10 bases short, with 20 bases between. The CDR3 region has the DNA TGTGCCAGCAGCTTAGTAGTAGCGGTCCCCTCGGGAGAGCAGTTCTTC. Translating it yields CASSLVVAVPSGEQFF.

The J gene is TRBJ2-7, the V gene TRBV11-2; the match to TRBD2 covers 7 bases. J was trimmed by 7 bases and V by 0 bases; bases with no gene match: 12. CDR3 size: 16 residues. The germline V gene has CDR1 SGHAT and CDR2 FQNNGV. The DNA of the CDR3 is TGTGCCAGCAGCTTAGAGGCGGGCGGGAGCTCCGGGGAGCAGTACTTC. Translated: CASSLEAGGSSGEQYF.

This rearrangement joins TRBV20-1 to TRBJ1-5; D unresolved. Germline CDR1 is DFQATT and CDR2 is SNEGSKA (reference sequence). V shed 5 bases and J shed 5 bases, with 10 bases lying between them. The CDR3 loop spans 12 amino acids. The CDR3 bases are TGCAGTGCTCAAGGTCCTGATCAGCCCCAGCATTTT. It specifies CSAQGPDQPQHF.

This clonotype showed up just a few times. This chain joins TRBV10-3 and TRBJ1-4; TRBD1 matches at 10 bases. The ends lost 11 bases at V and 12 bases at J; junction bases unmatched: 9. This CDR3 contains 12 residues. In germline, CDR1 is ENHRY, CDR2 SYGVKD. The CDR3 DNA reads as TGTGCCTCCGGGACAGGGGTTGAGGAACTGTTTTTT. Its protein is CASGTGVEELFF.

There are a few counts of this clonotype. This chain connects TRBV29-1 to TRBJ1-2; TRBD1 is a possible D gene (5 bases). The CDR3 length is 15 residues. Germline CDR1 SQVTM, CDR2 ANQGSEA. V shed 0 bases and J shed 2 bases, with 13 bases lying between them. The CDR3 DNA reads TGCAGCGTTGAAGATCCGGTGGAGGGGAACTATGGCTACACCTTC. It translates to CSVEDPVEGNYGYTF.

CDR3 sequence: CSARAIGGGLLTDTQYF. The CDR3 nucleotides read TGCAGTGCTAGAGCCATTGGTGGTGGACTACTCACAGATACGCAGTATTTT. V is TRBV20-1 and J is TRBJ2-3; weak D call: TRBD2 (6 bases). CDR3 length: 17 amino acids. Germline V gene sequence: CDR1 DFQATT, CDR2 SNEGSKA (reference sequence). V was cut by 1 base and J by 2 bases, with 19 bases left in between.

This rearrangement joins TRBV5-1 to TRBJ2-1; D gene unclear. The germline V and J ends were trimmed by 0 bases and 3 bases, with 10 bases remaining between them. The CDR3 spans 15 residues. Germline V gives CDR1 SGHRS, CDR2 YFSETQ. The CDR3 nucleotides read TGCGCCAGCAGCTTGGAGGGCCTAGGCTACAATGAGCAGTTCTTC. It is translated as CASSLEGLGYNEQFF.

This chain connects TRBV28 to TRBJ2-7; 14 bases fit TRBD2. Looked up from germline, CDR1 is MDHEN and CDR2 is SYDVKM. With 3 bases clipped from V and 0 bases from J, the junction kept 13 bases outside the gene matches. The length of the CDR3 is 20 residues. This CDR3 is CASSFIRLAGGNSYSYEQYF. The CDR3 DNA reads TGTGCCAGCAGTTTTATACGACTAGCGGGGGGGAATTCGTACTCCTACGAGCAGTACTTC.

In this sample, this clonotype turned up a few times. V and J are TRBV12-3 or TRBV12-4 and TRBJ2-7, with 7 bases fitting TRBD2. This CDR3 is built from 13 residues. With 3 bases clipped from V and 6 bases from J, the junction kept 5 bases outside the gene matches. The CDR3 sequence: CASSFGGIGEQYF. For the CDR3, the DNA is TGTGCCAGCAGTTTCGGGGGGATTGGCGAGCAGTACTTC.

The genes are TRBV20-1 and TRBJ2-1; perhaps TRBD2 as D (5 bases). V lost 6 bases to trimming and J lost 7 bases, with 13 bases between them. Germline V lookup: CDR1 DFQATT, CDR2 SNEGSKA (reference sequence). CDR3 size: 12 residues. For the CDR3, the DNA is TGCAGTGCAACGCGCACGGGAAATGAGCAGTTCTTC. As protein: CSATRTGNEQFF.

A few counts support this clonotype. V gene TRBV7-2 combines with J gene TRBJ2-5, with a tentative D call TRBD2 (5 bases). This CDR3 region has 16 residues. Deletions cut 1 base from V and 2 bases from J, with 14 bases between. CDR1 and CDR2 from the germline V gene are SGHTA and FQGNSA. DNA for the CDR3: TGTGCCAGCAGCTTAGTAGGCGGGCCCACTCAAGAGACCCAGTACTTC. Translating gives CASSLVGGPTQETQYF.

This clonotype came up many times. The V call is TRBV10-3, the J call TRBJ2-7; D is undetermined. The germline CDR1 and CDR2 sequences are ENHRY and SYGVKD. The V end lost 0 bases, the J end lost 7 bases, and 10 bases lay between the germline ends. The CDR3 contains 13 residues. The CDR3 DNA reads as TGTGCCATCAGTGAGTCGAGAGACGGGGAGCAGTACTTC. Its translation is CAISESRDGEQYF.

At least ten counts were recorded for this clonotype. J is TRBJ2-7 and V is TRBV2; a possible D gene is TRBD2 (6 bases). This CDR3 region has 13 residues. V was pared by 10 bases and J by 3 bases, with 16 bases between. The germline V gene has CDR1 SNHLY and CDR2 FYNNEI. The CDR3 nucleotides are TGTGCCACCTTACGGGACTCTTTCTACGAGCAGTACTTC. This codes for CATLRDSFYEQYF. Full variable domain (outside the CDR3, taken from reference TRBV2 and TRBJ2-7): EPEVTQTPSHQVTQMGQEVILRCVPISNHLYFYWYRQILGQKVEFLVSFYNNEISEKSEIFDDQFSVERPDGSNFTLKIRSTKLEDSAMYFCATLRDSFYEQYFGPGTRLTVT.

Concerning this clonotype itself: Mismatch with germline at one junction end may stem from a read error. The CDR3 DNA reads TGTGCCAGCGGCTTGGACATACATGGGAATGAGCAGTTCTTC. Residues: CASGLDIHGNEQFF. V is TRBV7-2 and J is TRBJ2-1; TRBD1 might be the D (5 bases). CDR1 and CDR2 (germline): SGHTA, FQGNSA. There are 14 residues in the CDR3.

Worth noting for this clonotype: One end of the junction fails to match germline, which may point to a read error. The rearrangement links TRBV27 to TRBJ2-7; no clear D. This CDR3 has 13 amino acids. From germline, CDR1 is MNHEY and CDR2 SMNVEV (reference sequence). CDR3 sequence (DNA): TGTGCCAGCAGTTTTGGATGGAACTACGGGCAGTACTTC. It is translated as CASSFGWNYGQYF.

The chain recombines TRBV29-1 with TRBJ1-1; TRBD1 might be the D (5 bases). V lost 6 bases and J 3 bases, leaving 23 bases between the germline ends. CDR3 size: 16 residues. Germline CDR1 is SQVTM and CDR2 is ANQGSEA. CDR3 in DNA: TGCAGCGTATTCCCCGGGGCCAGGAATGGGGACACTGAAGCTTTCTTT. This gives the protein CSVFPGARNGDTEAFF.